The sequence of this TCR beta chain was determined in a study of T cell responses to AZD1222 COVID-19 vaccine. Only one count was recorded for this clone. The antigen is undetermined. Looked up from germline, CDR1 is WSHSY and CDR2 is SAAADI. The ends were cut back, 7 bases at V and 2 bases at J, with 11 bases in the middle. The CDR3 is 13 amino acids. Method: immunoSEQ multiplex PCR; TCRdb's copy keeps in-frame clones and lacks some. In the table there are roughly 150,000 clones, around nine tenths of which are singletons. Study-level results: White British people made up most donors, females outnumbered males, and clonal diversity was possibly underestimated.

The sequencing used peripheral blood, collected on day 0 of AZD1222 vaccination. The chain combines TRBV10-2 with TRBJ2-5, with D possibly matching TRBD1 (5 bases). The receptor comes from an adult in good health. The CDR3 DNA follows: TGCGCCAGCAAACCAGGGCCTCAAGAGACCCAGTACTTC. Protein: CASKPGPQETQYF.